This is a list of T cell receptor beta chains from one sample in a study of T cell responses to AZD1222 COVID-19 vaccine. TCRdb's copy holds only in-frame clones and misses some; the assay was immunoSEQ multiplex PCR. The table shows tens of thousands of clones, with roughly 88% occurring only once. Material: peripheral blood, obtained 28 days after the second AZD1222 dose. The receptors here all came from an adult who received the AZD1222 COVID-19 vaccine. The CDR3 runs from the conserved cysteine through the conserved F or W. Each record gives: J gene, clone size, D gene, CDR3 length, V gene, CDR3 DNA, CDR3 protein. The D gene is left open where the match is weak. The size of a clone is reported for some rows only, either as once, few or many, or as a class for expanded clones.

j_gene: TRBJ1-6; abundance: NA; d_gene: NA; len: 14; v_gene: TRBV3-1/TRBV3-2; CDR3nt: TGTGCCAGCAGCCAAGGTCCGGGAAATTCACCCCTCCACTTT; CDR3aa: CASSQGPGNSPLHF
j_gene: TRBJ2-2; abundance: NA; d_gene: NA; len: 15; v_gene: TRBV6-5; CDR3nt: TGTGCCAGCAGTTCAATACAGGGTTTGGCCGGGGAGCTGTTTTTT; CDR3aa: CASSSIQGLAGELFF
j_gene: TRBJ1-1; abundance: NA; d_gene: TRBD1; len: 15; v_gene: TRBV4-3; CDR3nt: TGCGCCAGCAGCCAAGAAACCCTTGTGGCAGGGGGAGCTTTCTTT; CDR3aa: CASSQETLVAGGAFF
j_gene: TRBJ1-6; abundance: few; d_gene: NA; len: 15; v_gene: TRBV5-1; CDR3nt: TGCGCCAGCAGCTTCGGGATCCCGAGGAATTCACCCCTCCACTTT; CDR3aa: CASSFGIPRNSPLHF
j_gene: TRBJ1-3; abundance: NA; d_gene: NA; len: 15; v_gene: TRBV5-1; CDR3nt: TGCGCCAGCAGCTCTCTAGCGGGGGCTGGAAACACCATATATTTT; CDR3aa: CASSSLAGAGNTIYF
j_gene: TRBJ1-1; abundance: NA; d_gene: NA; len: 15; v_gene: TRBV6-2/TRBV6-3; CDR3nt: TGTGCCAGCAGCGAGGGGTGGCGGATGAACACTGAAGCTTTCTTT; CDR3aa: CASSEGWRMNTEAFF
j_gene: TRBJ2-3; abundance: NA; d_gene: TRBD2; len: 16; v_gene: TRBV3-1/TRBV3-2; CDR3nt: TGTGCCAGCAGCCGGGGACTAGCGGGGGGTGGAGATACGCAGTATTTT; CDR3aa: CASSRGLAGGGDTQYF
j_gene: TRBJ2-7; abundance: NA; d_gene: NA; len: 16; v_gene: TRBV19; CDR3nt: TGTGCCAGTAAGTCCTCGGGGCGAAAGAGCTCCTACGAGCAGTACTTC; CDR3aa: CASKSSGRKSSYEQYF
j_gene: TRBJ2-7; abundance: NA; d_gene: NA; len: 13; v_gene: TRBV5-1; CDR3nt: TGCGCCAGCAGCTTGGCCGGGGGCCACGAGCAGTACTTC; CDR3aa: CASSLAGGHEQYF
j_gene: TRBJ2-1; abundance: NA; d_gene: NA; len: 14; v_gene: TRBV5-1; CDR3nt: TGCGCCAGCAGCTTGGCCGGGACCAAATATGAGCAGTTCTTC; CDR3aa: CASSLAGTKYEQFF
j_gene: TRBJ2-2; abundance: NA; d_gene: TRBD2; len: 16; v_gene: TRBV7-2; CDR3nt: TGTGCCAGCAGCAACCGCCGGGAGGGGAACACCGGGGAGCTGTTTTTT; CDR3aa: CASSNRREGNTGELFF
j_gene: TRBJ2-2; abundance: NA; d_gene: NA; len: 14; v_gene: TRBV7-2; CDR3nt: TGTGCCAGCAGCTTAGTGGTGAACACCGGGGAGCTGTTTTTT; CDR3aa: CASSLVVNTGELFF
j_gene: TRBJ1-1; abundance: NA; d_gene: NA; len: 15; v_gene: TRBV10-3; CDR3nt: TGTGCCATCAGCCCGGGAGGGACTCAGGACACTGAAGCTTTCTTT; CDR3aa: CAISPGGTQDTEAFF
j_gene: TRBJ1-5; abundance: NA; d_gene: NA; len: 16; v_gene: TRBV19; CDR3nt: TGTGCCAGTAGATGGGGAGGCAGGGGCCTCAATCAGCCCCAGCATTTT; CDR3aa: CASRWGGRGLNQPQHF
j_gene: TRBJ2-7; abundance: NA; d_gene: NA; len: 13; v_gene: TRBV5-4; CDR3nt: TGTGCCAGCAGCTTAGGGGGGACCTACGAGCAGTACTTC; CDR3aa: CASSLGGTYEQYF
j_gene: TRBJ1-4; abundance: NA; d_gene: NA; len: 15; v_gene: TRBV30; CDR3nt: TGTGCCTGGAGCTCCTTGGGACGGGCTAATGAAAAACTGTTTTTT; CDR3aa: CAWSSLGRANEKLFF
j_gene: TRBJ1-1; abundance: once; d_gene: NA; len: 15; v_gene: TRBV10-3; CDR3nt: TGTGCCATCAGCGCGAAGGCCAAAATGAACACTGAAGCTTTCTTT; CDR3aa: CAISAKAKMNTEAFF